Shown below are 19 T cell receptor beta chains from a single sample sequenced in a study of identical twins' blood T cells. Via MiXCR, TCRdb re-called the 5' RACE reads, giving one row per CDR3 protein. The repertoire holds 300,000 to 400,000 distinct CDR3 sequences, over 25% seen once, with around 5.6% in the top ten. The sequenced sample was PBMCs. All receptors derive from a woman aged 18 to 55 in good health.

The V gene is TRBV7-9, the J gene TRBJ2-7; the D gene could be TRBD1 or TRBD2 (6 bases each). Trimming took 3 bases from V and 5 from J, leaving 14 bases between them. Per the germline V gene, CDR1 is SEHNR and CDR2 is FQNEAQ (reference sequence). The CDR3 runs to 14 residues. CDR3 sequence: CASSFPKRGDEQYF. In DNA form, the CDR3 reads TGTGCCAGCAGCTTTCCAAAAAGGGGGGACGAGCAGTACTTC.

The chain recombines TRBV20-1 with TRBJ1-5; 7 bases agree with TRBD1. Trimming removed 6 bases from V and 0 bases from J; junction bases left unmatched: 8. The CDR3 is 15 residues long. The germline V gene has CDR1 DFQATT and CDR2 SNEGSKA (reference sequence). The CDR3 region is CSAERQGDSNQPQHF. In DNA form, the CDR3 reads TGCAGTGCGGAACGACAGGGCGATAGCAATCAGCCCCAGCATTTT.

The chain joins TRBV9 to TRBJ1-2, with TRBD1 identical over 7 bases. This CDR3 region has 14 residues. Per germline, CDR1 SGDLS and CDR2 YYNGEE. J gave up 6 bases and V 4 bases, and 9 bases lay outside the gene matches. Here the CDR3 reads CASSLRPGQDGYTF. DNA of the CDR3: TGTGCCAGCAGCCTTAGACCCGGACAGGATGGCTACACCTTC.

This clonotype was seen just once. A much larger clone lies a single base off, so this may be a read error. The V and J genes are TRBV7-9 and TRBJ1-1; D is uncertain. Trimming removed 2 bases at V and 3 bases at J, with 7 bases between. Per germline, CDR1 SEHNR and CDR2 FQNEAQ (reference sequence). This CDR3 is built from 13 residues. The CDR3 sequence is CASSLLWDTEAFF. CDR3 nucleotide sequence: TGTGCCAGCAGCTTACTTTGGGACACTGAAGCTTTCTTT.

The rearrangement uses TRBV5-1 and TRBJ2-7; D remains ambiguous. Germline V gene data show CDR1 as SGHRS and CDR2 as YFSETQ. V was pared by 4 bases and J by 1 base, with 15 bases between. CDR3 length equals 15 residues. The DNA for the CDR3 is TGCGCCAGCAGCGTTACCGGCCTTAGATCCTACGAGCAGTACTTC. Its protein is CASSVTGLRSYEQYF.

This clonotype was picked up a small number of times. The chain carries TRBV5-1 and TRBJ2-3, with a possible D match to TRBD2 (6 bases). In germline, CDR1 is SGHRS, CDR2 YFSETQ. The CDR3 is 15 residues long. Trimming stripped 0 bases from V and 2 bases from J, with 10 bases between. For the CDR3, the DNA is TGCGCCAGCAGCTTGGGACTAGATAACACAGATACGCAGTATTTT. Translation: CASSLGLDNTDTQYF.

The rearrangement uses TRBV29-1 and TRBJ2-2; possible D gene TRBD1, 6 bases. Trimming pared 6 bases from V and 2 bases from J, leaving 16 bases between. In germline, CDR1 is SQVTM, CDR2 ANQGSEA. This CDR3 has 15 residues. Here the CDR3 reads CSVLRNRANTGELFF. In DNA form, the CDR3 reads TGCAGCGTCCTCAGGAACAGGGCCAACACCGGGGAGCTGTTTTTT.

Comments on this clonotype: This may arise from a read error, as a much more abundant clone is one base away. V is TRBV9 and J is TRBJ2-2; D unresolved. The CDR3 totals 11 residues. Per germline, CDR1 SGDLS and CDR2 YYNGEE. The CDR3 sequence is CASAYTWELFF. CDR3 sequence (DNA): TGTGCCAGCGCCTACACCTGGGAGCTGTTTTTT.

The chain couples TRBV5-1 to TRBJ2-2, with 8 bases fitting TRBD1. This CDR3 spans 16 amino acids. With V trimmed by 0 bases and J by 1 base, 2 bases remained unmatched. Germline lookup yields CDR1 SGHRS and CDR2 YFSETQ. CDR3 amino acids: CASSLAGQGNTGELFF. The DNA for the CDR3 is TGCGCCAGCAGCTTGGCTGGACAGGGGAACACCGGGGAGCTGTTTTTT. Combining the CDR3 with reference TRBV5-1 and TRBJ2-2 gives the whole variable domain KAGVTQTPRYLIKTRGQQVTLSCSPISGHRSVSWYQQTPGQGLQFLFEYFSETQRNKGNFPGRFSGRQFSNSRSEMNVSTLELGDSALYLCASSLAGQGNTGELFFGEGSRLTVL.

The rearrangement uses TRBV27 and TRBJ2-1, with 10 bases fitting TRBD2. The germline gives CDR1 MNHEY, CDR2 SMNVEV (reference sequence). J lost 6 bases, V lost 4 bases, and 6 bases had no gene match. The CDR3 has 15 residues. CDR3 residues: CASSWSGGGINEQFF. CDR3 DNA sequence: TGTGCCAGCAGTTGGAGCGGGGGGGGCATCAATGAGCAGTTCTTC.

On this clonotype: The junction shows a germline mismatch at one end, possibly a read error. CDR3 sequence reads: CAGSEVFTNTEAFF. The CDR3 DNA follows: TGTGCCGGCAGTGAAGTTTTTACAAACACTGAAGCTTTCTTT. The chain combines TRBV2 with TRBJ1-1; no clear D. The CDR3 consists of 14 residues. The germline V gene has CDR1 SNHLY and CDR2 FYNNEI.

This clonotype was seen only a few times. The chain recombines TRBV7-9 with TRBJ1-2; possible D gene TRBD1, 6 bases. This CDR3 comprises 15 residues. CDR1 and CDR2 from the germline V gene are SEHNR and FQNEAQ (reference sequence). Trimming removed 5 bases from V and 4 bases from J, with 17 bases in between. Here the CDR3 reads CASSIGDRPLYGYTF. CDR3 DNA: TGTGCCAGCAGCATTGGAGACAGGCCCCTCTATGGCTACACCTTC.

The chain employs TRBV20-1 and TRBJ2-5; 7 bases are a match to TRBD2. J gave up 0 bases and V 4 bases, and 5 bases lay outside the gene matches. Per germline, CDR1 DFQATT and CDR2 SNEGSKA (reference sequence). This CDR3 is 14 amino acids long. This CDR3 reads CSAKGLQYQETQYF. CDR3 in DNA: TGCAGTGCTAAGGGACTACAGTACCAAGAGACCCAGTACTTC.

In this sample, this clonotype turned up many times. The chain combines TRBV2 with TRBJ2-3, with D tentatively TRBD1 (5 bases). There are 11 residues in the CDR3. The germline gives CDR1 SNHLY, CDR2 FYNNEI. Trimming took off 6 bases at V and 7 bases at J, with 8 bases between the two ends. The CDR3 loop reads CASRGDNTQYF. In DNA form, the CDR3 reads TGTGCCAGCAGAGGGGATAATACGCAGTATTTT.

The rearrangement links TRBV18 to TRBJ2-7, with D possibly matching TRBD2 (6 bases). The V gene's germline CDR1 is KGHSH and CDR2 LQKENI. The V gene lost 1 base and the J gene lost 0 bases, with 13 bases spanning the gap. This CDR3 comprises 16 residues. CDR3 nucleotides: TGTGCCAGCTCACCACATTGGGGGGATAGCTCCTACGAGCAGTACTTC. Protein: CASSPHWGDSSYEQYF.

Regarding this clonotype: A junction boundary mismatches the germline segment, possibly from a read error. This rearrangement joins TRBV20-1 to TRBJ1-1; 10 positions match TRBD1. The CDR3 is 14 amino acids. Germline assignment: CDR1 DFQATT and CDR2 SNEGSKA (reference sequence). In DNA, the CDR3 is TGCAGTGCCGAAGAGACAGGGGGCTATGCTGAAGCCTTCTTT. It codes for CSAEETGGYAEAFF.

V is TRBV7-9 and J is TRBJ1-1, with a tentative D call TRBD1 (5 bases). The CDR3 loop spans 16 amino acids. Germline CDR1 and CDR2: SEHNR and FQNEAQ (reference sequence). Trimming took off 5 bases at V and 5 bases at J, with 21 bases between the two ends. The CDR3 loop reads CASSKLGGAPRTEAFF. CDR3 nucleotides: TGTGCCAGCAGCAAACTTGGAGGGGCGCCTCGTACTGAAGCTTTCTTT.

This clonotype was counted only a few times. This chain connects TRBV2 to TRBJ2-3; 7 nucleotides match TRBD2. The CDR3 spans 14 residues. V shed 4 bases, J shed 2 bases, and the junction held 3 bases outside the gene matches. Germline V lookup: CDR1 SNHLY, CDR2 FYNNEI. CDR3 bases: TGTGCCAGCAGTGTGCAGCGGGACACAGATACGCAGTATTTT. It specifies CASSVQRDTDTQYF.

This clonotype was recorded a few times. The DNA for the CDR3 is TGCGCCAGCAGCCTGTTGCGGGACTACAATGAGCAGTTCTTC. This gives the protein CASSLLRDYNEQFF. The V and J genes are TRBV5-1 and TRBJ2-1, with D possibly TRBD2 on 6 matching bases. With 4 bases removed from V and 3 bases from J, the gap between germline ends came to 11 bases. The length of the CDR3 is 14 residues. CDR1 is SGHRS, CDR2 YFSETQ, per germline.